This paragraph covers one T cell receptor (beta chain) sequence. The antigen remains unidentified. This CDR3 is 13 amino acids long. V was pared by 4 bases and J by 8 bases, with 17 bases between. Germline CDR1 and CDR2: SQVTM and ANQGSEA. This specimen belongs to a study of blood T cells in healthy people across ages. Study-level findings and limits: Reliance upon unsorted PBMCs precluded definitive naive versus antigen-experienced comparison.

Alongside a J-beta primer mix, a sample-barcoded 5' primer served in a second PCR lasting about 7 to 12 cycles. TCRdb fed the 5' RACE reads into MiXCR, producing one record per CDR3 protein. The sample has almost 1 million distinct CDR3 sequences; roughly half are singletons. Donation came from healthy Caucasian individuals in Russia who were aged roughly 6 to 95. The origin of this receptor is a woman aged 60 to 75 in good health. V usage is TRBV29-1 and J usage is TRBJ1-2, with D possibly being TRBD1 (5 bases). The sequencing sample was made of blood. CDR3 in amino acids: CSVVPAGLTGYTF. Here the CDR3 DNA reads TGCAGCGTTGTTCCCGCGGGACTTACCGGCTACACCTTC.